This entry concerns a single TCR beta chain. In the original processing: By means of reference gene primer amplification, nucleated cell counts were estimated. Assay used: immunoSEQ multiplex PCR; TCRdb lists only in-frame clones, some missing. The D gene and trimming were derived from the DNA, and the V and J assignments and clone size from that table. The data hold 310,000 or so clones, with 89% observed a single time. The sample comes from a study of blood T cell repertoires in COVID-19. For the study at large: Sites in the United States, Italy and Spain provided acute and convalescent COVID-19 samples. PBMCs, B-cell-depleted T cells, or T cells provided the cDNA or gDNA that made up the material.

Participant ages covered about 18 to 100 years across 25 or so US areas. The receptor was isolated from a woman aged 40 to 49 who had recovered from COVID-19. Sequencing was carried out using PBMCs or T cells enriched from blood (not recorded which).

CDR3 loop: CASSPTGVGEAFF. The CDR3 DNA reads as TGTGCCAGCAGCCCCACAGGGGTGGGTGAAGCTTTCTTT. V is TRBV7-3 and J is TRBJ1-1; 7 bases match TRBD1. The CDR3 contains 13 residues. CDR1 and CDR2 from the germline V gene are SGHTA and FQGTGA. With V trimmed by 5 bases and J by 7 bases, 7 bases remained unmatched.